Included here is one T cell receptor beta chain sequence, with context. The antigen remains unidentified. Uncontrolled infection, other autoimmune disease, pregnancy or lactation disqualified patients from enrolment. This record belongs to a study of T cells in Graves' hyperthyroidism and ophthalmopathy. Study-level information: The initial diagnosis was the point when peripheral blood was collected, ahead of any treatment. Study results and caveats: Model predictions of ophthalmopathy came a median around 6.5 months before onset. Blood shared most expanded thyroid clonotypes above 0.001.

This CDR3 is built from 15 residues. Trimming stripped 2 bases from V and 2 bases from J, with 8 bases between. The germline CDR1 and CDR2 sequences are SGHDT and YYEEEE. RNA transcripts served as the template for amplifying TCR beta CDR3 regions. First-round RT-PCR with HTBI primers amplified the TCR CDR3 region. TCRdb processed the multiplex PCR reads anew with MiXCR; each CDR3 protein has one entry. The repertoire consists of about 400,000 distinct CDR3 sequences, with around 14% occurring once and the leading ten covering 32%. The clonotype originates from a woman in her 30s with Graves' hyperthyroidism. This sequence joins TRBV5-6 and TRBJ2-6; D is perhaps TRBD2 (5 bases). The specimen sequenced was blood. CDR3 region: CASSLRTAGANVLTF. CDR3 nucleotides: TGTGCCAGCAGCTTAAGGACTGCTGGGGCCAACGTCCTGACTTTC.